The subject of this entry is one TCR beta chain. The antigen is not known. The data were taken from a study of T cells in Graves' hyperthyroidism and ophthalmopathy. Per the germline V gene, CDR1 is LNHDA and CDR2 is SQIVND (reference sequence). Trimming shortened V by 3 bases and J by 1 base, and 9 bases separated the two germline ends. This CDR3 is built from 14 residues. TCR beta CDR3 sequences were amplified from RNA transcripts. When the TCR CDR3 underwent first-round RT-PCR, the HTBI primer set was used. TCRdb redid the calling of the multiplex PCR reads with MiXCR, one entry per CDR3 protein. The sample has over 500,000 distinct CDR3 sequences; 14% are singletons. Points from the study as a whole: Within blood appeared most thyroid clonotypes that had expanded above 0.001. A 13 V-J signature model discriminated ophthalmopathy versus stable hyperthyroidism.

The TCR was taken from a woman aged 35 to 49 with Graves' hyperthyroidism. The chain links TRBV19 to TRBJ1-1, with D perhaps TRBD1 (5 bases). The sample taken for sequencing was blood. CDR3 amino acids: CASSIVGENTEAFF. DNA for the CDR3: TGTGCCAGTAGTATCGTAGGGGAGAACACTGAAGCTTTCTTT.